Detailed here is one T cell receptor beta chain. The antigen remains unidentified. The data originate from a study of siplizumab effects on memory and regulatory T cells. Findings and limits, study-wide: Memory cells seemed less diverse than naive T cells, which also seemed major contributors to the alloresponse. Versus roughly 27% in controls, the mappable alloreactive CD4+ clones averaged approximately 64% Treg-derived with siplizumab. The study did not confirm that proliferating Tregs from siplizumab cultures were suppressive.

CDR3 length: 12 amino acids. Germline V gene sequence: CDR1 MNHEY, CDR2 SVGAGI. The V gene lost 7 bases and the J gene lost 7 bases, with 14 bases spanning the gap. Per individual sample, about 10^5 TCR templates were assayed. Libraries were prepared by immunoSEQ multiplex PCR; TCRdb keeps only in-frame clonotypes and omits some of them. This table holds nearly 95,000 clones, 94% found once. Sequenced: non-Treg CD4+ T cells sorted from blood. The chain couples TRBV6-5 to TRBJ2-7; perhaps TRBD1 as D (6 bases). This sequence originates from a human donor in good health. CDR3 protein: CASTKGGREQYF. The CDR3, as DNA: TGTGCCAGCACTAAAGGGGGTCGAGAGCAGTACTTC.